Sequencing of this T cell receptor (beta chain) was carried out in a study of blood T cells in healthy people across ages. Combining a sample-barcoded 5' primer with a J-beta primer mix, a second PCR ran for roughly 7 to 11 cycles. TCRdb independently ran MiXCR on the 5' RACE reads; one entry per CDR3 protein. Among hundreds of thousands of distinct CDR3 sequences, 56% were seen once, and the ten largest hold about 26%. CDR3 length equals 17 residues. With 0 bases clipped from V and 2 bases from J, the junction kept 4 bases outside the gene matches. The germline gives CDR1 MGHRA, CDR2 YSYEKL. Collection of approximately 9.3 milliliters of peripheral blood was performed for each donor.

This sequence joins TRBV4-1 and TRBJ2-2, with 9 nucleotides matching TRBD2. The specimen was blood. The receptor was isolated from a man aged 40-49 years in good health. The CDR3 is CASSQDGAGGNTGELFF. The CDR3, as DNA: TGCGCCAGCAGCCAAGATGGAGCGGGAGGAAACACCGGGGAGCTGTTTTTT.